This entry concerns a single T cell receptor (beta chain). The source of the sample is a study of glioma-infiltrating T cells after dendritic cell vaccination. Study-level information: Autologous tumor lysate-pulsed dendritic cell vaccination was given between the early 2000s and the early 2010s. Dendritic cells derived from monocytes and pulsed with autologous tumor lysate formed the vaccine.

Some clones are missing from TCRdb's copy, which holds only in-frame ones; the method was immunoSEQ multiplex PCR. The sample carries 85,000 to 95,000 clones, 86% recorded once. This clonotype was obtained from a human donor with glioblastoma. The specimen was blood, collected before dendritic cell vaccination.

This CDR3 reads CASSPARGKYQETQYF. The CDR3 nucleotides read TGTGCCAGCTCACCAGCACGGGGAAAGTACCAAGAGACCCAGTACTTC. The chain combines TRBV18 with TRBJ2-5; D perhaps matches TRBD2 (5 bases). This CDR3 has 16 amino acids. Germline V gives CDR1 KGHSH, CDR2 LQKENI. The V end was cut by 2 bases, the J end by 0 bases, with 13 bases between.